This T cell receptor beta chain derives from a study of CD8+CD57+ T cells in acquired aplastic anemia. Study in general: Sorted CD4+ and CD8+ cells gave a mean 3.2 ug DNA, range about 0.19 to 27.4 ug. Where healthy donors were concerned, CD4+ cells averaged approximately 9.9 million reads. General study points: Both patients and controls carried the same twenty-nine CD8+ CDR3 sequences. Controls and patients did not differ significantly in CD8+ Simpson's diversity.

Germline-derived CDR1 and CDR2 are MRHNA and SNTAGT. The CDR3 length is 13 residues. Trimming took off 3 bases at V and 10 bases at J, with 10 bases between the two ends. As regards this clonotype: The target antigen is unknown.

For CDR3 and TCR beta VDJ profiling, genomic DNA was the template used. TCRdb re-derived calls from the reads in MiXCR, one entry per CDR3 protein. The data contain approximately 81,000 distinct CDR3 sequences, 40% to 50% of them singletons. This receptor was taken from a human donor in good health, serving as a control. Material: sorted CD4+, CD8+, or CD8+CD57+ T cells (not recorded which) from PBMCs. V usage is TRBV6-4 and J usage is TRBJ1-6; D is possibly TRBD1 (5 bases). The CDR3, as DNA: TGTGCCAGCAGTGAGGGGACGGGGTCACCCCTCCACTTT. It codes for CASSEGTGSPLHF.